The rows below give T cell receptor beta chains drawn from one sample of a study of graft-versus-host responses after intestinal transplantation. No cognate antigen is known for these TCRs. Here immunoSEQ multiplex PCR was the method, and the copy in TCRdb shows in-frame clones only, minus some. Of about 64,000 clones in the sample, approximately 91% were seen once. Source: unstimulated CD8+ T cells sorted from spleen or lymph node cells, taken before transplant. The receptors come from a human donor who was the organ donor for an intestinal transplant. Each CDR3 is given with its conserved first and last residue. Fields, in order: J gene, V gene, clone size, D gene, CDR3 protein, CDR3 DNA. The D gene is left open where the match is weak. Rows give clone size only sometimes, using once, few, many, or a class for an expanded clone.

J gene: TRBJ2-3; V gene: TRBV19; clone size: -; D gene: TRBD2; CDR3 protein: CASSIKRESDTQYF; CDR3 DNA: TGTGCCAGTAGTATCAAGCGGGAGTCAGATACGCAGTATTTT
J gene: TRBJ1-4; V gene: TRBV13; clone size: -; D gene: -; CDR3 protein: CASSLGLGATEKLFF; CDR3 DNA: TGTGCCAGCAGCTTAGGGCTGGGGGCAACGGAAAAACTGTTTTTT
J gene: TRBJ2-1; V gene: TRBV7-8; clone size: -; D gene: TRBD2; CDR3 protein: CASSRRAGVSYNEQFF; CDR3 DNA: TGTGCCAGCAGCCGCCGAGCGGGAGTGAGTTACAATGAGCAGTTCTTC
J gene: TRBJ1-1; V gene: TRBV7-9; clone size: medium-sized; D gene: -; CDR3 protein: CASSFPDSMNTEAFF; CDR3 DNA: TGTGCCAGCAGTTTTCCGGACAGTATGAACACTGAAGCTTTCTTT
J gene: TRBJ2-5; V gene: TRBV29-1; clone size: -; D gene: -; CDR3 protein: CSVQQGGQETQYF; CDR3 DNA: TGCAGCGTCCAACAGGGAGGGCAAGAGACCCAGTACTTC
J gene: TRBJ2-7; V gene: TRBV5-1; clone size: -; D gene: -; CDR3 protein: CASSFRGPEQYF; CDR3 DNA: TGCGCCAGCAGCTTCCGAGGTCCCGAGCAGTACTTC
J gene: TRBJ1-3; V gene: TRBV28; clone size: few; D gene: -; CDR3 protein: CASSLGGTGNTIYF; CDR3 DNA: TGTGCCAGCAGTCTGGGGGGTACTGGAAACACCATATATTTT
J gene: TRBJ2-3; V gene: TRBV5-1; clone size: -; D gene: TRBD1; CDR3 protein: CASSLGTGPAGTDTQYF; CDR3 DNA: TGCGCCAGCAGCTTGGGGACAGGACCGGCGGGCACAGATACGCAGTATTTT
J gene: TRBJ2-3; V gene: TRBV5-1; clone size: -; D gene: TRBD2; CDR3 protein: CASSRTSGRADTQYF; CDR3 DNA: TGCGCCAGCAGCCGGACTAGCGGGAGGGCCGATACGCAGTATTTT
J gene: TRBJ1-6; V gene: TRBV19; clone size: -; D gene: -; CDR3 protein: CATSPGGRYNSPLHF; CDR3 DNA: TGTGCCACCAGCCCGGGAGGGCGTTATAATTCACCCCTCCACTTT
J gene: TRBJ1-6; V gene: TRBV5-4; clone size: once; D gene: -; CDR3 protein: CASSLAMSQGYNSPLHF; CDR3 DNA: TGTGCCAGCAGCTTGGCCATGTCCCAGGGCTATAATTCACCCCTCCACTTT
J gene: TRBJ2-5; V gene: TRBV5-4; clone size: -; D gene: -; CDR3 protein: CASSLDGFQETQYF; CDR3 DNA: TGTGCCAGCAGCTTAGACGGGTTTCAAGAGACCCAGTACTTC
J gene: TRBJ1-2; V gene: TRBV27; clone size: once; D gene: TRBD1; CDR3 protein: CASSSGTGKFGTGDRGYGYTF; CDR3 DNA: TGTGCCAGCAGTTCCGGGACAGGGAAGTTTGGAACCGGGGATAGGGGATATGGCTACACCTTC
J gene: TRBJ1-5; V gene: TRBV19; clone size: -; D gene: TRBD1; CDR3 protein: CASSFTRGQQPQHF; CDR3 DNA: TGTGCCAGTAGTTTCACCAGGGGGCAACAGCCCCAGCATTTT
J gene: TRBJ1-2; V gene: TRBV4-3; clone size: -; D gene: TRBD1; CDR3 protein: CASSHLSGQGPSNYGYTF; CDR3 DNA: TGCGCCAGCAGCCACCTCTCTGGACAGGGCCCCAGTAACTATGGCTACACCTTC
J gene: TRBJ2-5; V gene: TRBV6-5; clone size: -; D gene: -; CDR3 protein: CASSYTGDSQYF; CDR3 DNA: TGTGCCAGCAGTTACACGGGGGACAGCCAGTACTTC
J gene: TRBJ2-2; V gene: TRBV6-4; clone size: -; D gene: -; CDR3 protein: CASSDSVAGELFF; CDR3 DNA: TGTGCCAGCAGTGACTCAGTAGCCGGGGAGCTGTTTTTT
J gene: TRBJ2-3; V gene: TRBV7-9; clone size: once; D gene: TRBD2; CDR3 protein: CASSLAGTSGSSSTDTQYF; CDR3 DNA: TGTGCCAGCAGCTTAGCGGGGACTAGCGGGAGTTCTAGCACAGATACGCAGTATTTT
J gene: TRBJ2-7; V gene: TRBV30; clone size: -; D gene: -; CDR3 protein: CAWSVGLAGQYF; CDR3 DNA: TGTGCCTGGAGTGTGGGCCTAGCAGGGCAGTACTTC
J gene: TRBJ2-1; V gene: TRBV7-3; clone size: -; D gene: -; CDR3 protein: CASSRPIERADSYNEQFF; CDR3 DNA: TGTGCCAGCAGCCGCCCCATTGAGCGGGCGGATTCCTACAATGAGCAGTTCTTC
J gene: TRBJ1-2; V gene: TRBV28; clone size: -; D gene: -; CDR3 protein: CATHRNNINYGYTF; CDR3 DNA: TGTGCCACGCACCGAAACAACATTAACTATGGCTACACCTTC
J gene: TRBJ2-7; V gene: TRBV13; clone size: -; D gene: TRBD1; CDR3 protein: CASSPEARAGQDEQYF; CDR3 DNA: TGTGCCAGCAGCCCCGAGGCTAGGGCGGGACAGGACGAGCAGTACTTC
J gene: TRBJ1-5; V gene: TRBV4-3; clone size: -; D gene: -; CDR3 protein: CASSLWTAAQPQHF; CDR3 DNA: TGCGCCAGCAGCCTATGGACAGCGGCTCAGCCCCAGCATTTT
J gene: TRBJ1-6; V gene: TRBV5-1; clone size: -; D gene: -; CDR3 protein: CASSSGTSEPLHF; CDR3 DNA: TGCGCCAGCAGCTCCGGGACATCGGAACCCCTCCACTTT
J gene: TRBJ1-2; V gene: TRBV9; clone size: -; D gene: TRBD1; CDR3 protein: CASTPSGGDYGYTF; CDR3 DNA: TGTGCCAGCACCCCCTCAGGGGGCGACTATGGCTACACCTTC
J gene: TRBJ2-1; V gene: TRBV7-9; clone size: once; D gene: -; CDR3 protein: CASSFRGSDNEQFF; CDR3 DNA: TGTGCCAGCAGCTTTAGGGGGTCCGACAATGAGCAGTTCTTC
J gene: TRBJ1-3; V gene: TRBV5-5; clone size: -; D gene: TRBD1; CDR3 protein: CASSLGTGGGNTIYF; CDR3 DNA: TGTGCCAGCAGCTTGGGGACAGGGGGTGGAAACACCATATATTTT
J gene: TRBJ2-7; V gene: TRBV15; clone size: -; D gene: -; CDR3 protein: CATRGGPGYEQYF; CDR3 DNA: TGTGCCACCCGGGGTGGGCCAGGTTACGAGCAGTACTTC
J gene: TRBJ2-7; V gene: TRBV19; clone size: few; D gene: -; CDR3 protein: CASSMRGGIEQYF; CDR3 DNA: TGTGCCAGTAGTATGAGAGGAGGGATCGAGCAGTACTTC
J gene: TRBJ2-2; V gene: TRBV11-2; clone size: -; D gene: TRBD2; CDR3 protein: CASSLRTSGSTGELFF; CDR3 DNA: TGTGCCAGTTCACTGCGGACTAGCGGGAGTACCGGGGAGCTGTTTTTT
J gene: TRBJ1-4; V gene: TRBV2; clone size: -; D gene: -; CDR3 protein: CASSEWAQRELFF; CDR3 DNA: TGTGCCAGCAGTGAGTGGGCTCAGCGGGAACTGTTTTTT
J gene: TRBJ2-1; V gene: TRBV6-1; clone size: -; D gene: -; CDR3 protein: CASSVREADEQFF; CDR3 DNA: TGTGCCAGCAGTGTAAGGGAGGCGGATGAGCAGTTCTTC
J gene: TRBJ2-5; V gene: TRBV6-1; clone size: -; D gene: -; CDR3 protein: CASSDLTYQETQYF; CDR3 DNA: TGTGCCAGCAGTGACCTCACTTACCAAGAGACCCAGTACTTC
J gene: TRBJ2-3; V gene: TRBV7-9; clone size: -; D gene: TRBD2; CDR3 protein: CASSLALVTSGYTDTQYF; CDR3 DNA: TGTGCCAGCAGCTTAGCTTTAGTGACTAGCGGCTACACAGATACGCAGTATTTT
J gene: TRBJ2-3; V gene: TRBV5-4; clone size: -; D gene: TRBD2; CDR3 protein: CASSLLAGPADTQYF; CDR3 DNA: TGTGCCAGCAGCTTGCTAGCGGGACCCGCAGATACGCAGTATTTT
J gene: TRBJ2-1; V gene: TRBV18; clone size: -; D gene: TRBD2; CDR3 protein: CASSPPGLAGVRGNEQFF; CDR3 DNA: TGTGCCAGCTCACCACCAGGTTTAGCGGGAGTTCGGGGCAATGAGCAGTTCTTC
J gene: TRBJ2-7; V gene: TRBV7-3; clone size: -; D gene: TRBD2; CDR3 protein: CASSLNGGDTVEQYF; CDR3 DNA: TGTGCCAGCAGCTTAAACGGGGGGGACACGGTCGAGCAGTACTTC
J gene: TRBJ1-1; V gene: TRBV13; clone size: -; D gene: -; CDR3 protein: CASSPSGSGAFF; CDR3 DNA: TGTGCCAGCAGCCCGTCCGGGTCCGGGGCTTTCTTT
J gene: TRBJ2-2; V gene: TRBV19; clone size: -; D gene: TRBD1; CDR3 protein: CASSMGRGRPGELFF; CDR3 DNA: TGTGCCAGTAGTATGGGAAGGGGGCGTCCCGGGGAGCTGTTTTTT
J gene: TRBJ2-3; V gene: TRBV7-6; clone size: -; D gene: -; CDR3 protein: CASSLALDTQYF; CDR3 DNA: TGTGCCAGCAGCTTAGCCCTGGATACGCAGTATTTT
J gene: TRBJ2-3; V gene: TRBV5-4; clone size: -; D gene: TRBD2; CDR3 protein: CASSLGLAGAGSTDTQYF; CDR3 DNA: TGTGCCAGCAGCTTGGGCCTAGCGGGGGCAGGGAGCACAGATACGCAGTATTTT
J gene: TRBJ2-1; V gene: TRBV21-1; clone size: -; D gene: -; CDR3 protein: CASSNTFRTGANNEQFF; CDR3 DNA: TGTGCCAGCAGCAATACTTTCAGGACAGGGGCCAACAATGAGCAGTTCTTC
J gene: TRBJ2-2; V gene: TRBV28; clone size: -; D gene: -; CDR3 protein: CASTPSENGGELFF; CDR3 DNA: TGTGCCAGCACGCCGTCTGAGAACGGCGGGGAGCTGTTTTTT
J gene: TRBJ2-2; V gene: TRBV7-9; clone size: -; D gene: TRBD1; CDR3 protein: CASSDRDRGSGELFF; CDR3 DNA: TGTGCCAGCAGCGACCGGGACAGGGGTTCCGGGGAGCTGTTTTTT
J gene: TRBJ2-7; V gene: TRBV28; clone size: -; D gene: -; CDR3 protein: CASSLPTGLEQYF; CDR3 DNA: TGTGCCAGCAGTTTACCCACAGGGCTGGAGCAGTACTTC
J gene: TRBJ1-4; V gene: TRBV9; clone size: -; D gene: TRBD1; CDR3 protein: CASSASGTGNEKLFF; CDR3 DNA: TGTGCCAGCAGCGCCTCCGGGACAGGCAATGAAAAACTGTTTTTT
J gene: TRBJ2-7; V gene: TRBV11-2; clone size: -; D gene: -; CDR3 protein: CASSSMDGEYEQYF; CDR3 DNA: TGTGCCAGCAGCTCAATGGACGGGGAATACGAGCAGTACTTC
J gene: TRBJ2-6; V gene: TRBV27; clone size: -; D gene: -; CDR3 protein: CASILHGEDISSGANVLTF; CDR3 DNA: TGTGCCAGCATCCTGCACGGGGAGGATATAAGCTCTGGGGCCAACGTCCTGACTTTC
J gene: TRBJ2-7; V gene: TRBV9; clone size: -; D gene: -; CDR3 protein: CASSVAGGPYEQYF; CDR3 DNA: TGTGCCAGCAGCGTAGCAGGGGGGCCCTACGAGCAGTACTTC
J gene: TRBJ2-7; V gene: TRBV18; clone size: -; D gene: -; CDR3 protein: CASSPGLIYEQYF; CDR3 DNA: TGTGCCAGCTCGCCCGGACTGATCTACGAGCAGTACTTC
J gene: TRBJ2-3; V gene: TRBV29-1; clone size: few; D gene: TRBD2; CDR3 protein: CSVKTSGISTDTQYF; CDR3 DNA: TGCAGCGTGAAAACTAGCGGGATTAGCACAGATACGCAGTATTTT
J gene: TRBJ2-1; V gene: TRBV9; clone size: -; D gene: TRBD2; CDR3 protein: CASSPSGSGVSSYNEQFF; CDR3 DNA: TGTGCCAGCAGCCCCTCGGGTAGCGGGGTAAGCTCCTACAATGAGCAGTTCTTC
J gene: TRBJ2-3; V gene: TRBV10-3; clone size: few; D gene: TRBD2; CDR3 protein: CAISGTSGITTDTQYF; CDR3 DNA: TGTGCCATCAGTGGGACTAGCGGGATTACCACAGATACGCAGTATTTT
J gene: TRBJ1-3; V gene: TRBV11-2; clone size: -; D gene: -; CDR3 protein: CAISGGNTIYF; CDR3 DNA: TGTGCCATCTCGGGAGGAAACACCATATATTTT
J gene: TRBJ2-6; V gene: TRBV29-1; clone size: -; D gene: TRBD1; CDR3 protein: CSPRTGDRVLSGANVLTF; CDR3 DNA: TGCAGCCCCAGAACGGGGGACAGGGTCCTCTCTGGGGCCAACGTCCTGACTTTC
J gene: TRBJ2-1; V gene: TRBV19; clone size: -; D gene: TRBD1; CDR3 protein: CASSIPPGTGNNEQFF; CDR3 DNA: TGTGCCAGTAGTATACCGCCAGGGACAGGTAACAATGAGCAGTTCTTC
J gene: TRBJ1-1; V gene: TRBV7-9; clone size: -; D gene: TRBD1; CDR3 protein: CASSLALGQMAAFF; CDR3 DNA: TGTGCCAGCAGCTTAGCTTTGGGACAGATGGCGGCTTTCTTT
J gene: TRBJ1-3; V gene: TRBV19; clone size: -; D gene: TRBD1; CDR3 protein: CASSNRDSSGNTIYF; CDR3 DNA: TGTGCCAGTAGTAACCGGGACAGCTCTGGAAACACCATATATTTT
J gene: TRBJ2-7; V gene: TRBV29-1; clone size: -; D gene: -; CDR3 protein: CSVPKEEGEQYF; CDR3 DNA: TGCAGCGTTCCCAAGGAGGAGGGAGAGCAGTACTTC
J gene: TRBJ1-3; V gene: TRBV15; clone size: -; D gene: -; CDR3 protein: CATSRDRGSGNTIYF; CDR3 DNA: TGTGCCACCAGCAGAGATCGGGGCTCTGGAAACACCATATATTTT